These 6 T cell receptor beta chains were sequenced from one sample in a study of T-cell reconstitution after alpha-beta-depleted transplantation in children. Unique molecular identifiers featured in how the TCRbeta library was prepared. TCRdb reprocessed the PCR reads via MiXCR and lists one record per CDR3 protein. The data contain fewer than 130,000 distinct CDR3 sequences, 10% of them singletons. The sequencing here drew on PBMCs from the stem cell graft donor, taken from the stem cell graft. The source is a human donor who donated a stem cell graft to a child with acute lymphoblastic leukemia.

This clonotype came up many times. The chain carries TRBV6-5 and TRBJ1-5; D possibly corresponds to TRBD1 (5 bases). This CDR3 is 16 amino acids long. Germline CDR1 and CDR2: MNHEY and SVGAGI. Trimming pared 6 bases from V and 5 bases from J, leaving 20 bases between. The CDR3 sequence is CASRLRQRWKDQPQHF. The CDR3 region has the DNA TGTGCCAGCAGATTAAGACAGAGGTGGAAGGATCAGCCCCAGCATTTT.

This clonotype has at least ten counts. This chain joins TRBV20-1 and TRBJ1-2; 7 positions match TRBD1. The germline gives CDR1 DFQATT, CDR2 SNEGSKA (reference sequence). The CDR3 length is 14 residues. Trimming took 1 base from V and 3 from J; bases not matched to a gene: 5. CDR3 in DNA: TGCAGTGCTAGAGCGACAGGGCCCCACTATGGCTACACCTTC. It yields the protein CSARATGPHYGYTF.

This clonotype was picked up many times. CDR3 region: CAISAGVDTDTQYF. The CDR3 DNA sequence: TGTGCCATCAGTGCCGGAGTTGACACAGATACGCAGTATTTT. This chain links TRBV10-3 with TRBJ2-3; D call uncertain. There are 14 residues in the CDR3. Germline V gene data show CDR1 as ENHRY and CDR2 as SYGVKD. V was cut by 4 bases and J by 2 bases, with 10 bases left in between.

This clonotype was observed many times. This chain links TRBV19 with TRBJ2-2, with D possibly matching TRBD2 (6 bases). Trimming cost V 3 bases and J 3 bases, with 11 bases left between them. CDR1 and CDR2 (germline): LNHDA, SQIVND (reference sequence). This CDR3 spans 15 amino acids. The DNA of the CDR3 is TGTGCCAGTAGTATCCGGGGGACCGACACCGGGGAGCTGTTTTTT. Its protein product is CASSIRGTDTGELFF.

This clonotype was observed at least ten times. This chain links TRBV14 with TRBJ2-3; 7 positions agree with TRBD1. Germline V lookup: CDR1 SGHDN, CDR2 FVKESK. With V trimmed by 0 bases and J by 4 bases, 10 bases remained unmatched. This CDR3 comprises 17 residues. Here the CDR3 DNA reads TGTGCCAGCAGCCAAGATCGTTTTACAGGGGTTTCAGATACGCAGTATTTT. It encodes CASSQDRFTGVSDTQYF. The entire variable domain, with the rest obtained from reference TRBV14 and TRBJ2-3, is as follows: EAGVTQFPSHSVIEKGQTVTLRCDPISGHDNLYWYRRVMGKEIKFLLHFVKESKQDESGMPNNRFLAERTGGTYSTLKVQPAELEDSGVYFCASSQDRFTGVSDTQYFGPGTRLTVL.

This clonotype has ten or more counts. V and J are TRBV20-1 and TRBJ2-7; the D gene could be TRBD1 or TRBD2 (5 bases each). Trimming removed 1 base from V and 3 bases from J, with 22 bases in between. Germline assignment: CDR1 DFQATT and CDR2 SNEGSKA (reference sequence). CDR3 length equals 17 residues. The chain's CDR3 is CSARVGQGVGSLYEQYF. The CDR3 DNA reads TGCAGTGCTAGAGTGGGCCAGGGAGTGGGTTCGCTCTACGAGCAGTACTTC.